This entry describes one T cell receptor beta chain. No cognate antigen has been identified for it. No base qualities exist here, and no much larger clone lies one base off it. This record belongs to a study of T cells after yellow fever vaccination (dated by TCRdb to the late 2010s). For the study in its entirety: The SMART-Seq v4 Ultra Low Input RNA kit was used to prepare libraries from fractions with low cell numbers. Blood samples were taken at several timepoints before and after primary and secondary immunization, and bulk PBMC replicates and cell subsets were isolated. Two healthy male donors, one aged 18 to 30 and one aged 30 to 40 years, made up the cohort. To follow T-cell clones before and after both primary and booster YFV17D yellow fever vaccination, bulk TCR alpha and beta repertoires underwent longitudinal sequencing. Study-wide findings and limitations: The study included only two donors, which limits how far the findings can be generalized. FACS-sorted repertoires could contain abundant contaminating clonotypes from the bulk population, so computational filtering was required. Most clones expanded after primary vaccination were re-detected after the booster (almost 98% of CD4 and roughly 85% of CD8), suggesting broad memory maintenance. The secondary T-cell response was found to be weaker but faster than the primary response, with a peak reached on day 5 rather than on day 15. A small fraction of clonotypes appeared in both the CD4 and CD8 compartments, likely as a result of convergent recombination.

The sample's treatment or condition label, in plain terms: live attenuated yellow fever vaccine strain. At each blood-draw timepoint, two biological replicates of bulk PBMCs were collected. A standard Ficoll-Paque protocol was used to isolate PBMCs from peripheral blood. RNA was extracted with TriZol from bulk PBMCs, CD4 and CD8 fractions, and dextramer-positive and dextramer-negative fractions. TCR cDNA was synthesized by 5'RACE template switching, through which a universal primer site and unique molecular identifiers were introduced. Priming for cDNA synthesis came from both the TCR alpha and TCR beta constant segments. Library amplification used two PCR steps, and the second PCR step added sample barcodes and sequencing adapters. Sequencing of the libraries was done on either Illumina HiSeq 2500 (2x100 bp) or NovaSeq (2x150 bp). In the authors' own workflow: MIGEC was used to demultiplex reads and collapse the reads into UMI consensus sequences, and MiXCR was used for V(D)J alignment. Clonotypes responding to the vaccine were identified with edgeR on replicate PBMC samples, with the criteria of FDR below 0.01 and a log2 fold change above 5 up to day 15. Each bulk clonotype received a CD4 or CD8 identity based on whether the sequenced CD4 or CD8 repertoire contained that clonotype at higher abundance. Starting from the raw public reads, TCRdb applied fastp trimming at Q25, assembled clones with MiXCR and retained in-frame beta chains. CDR3 protein sequences are deduplicated, and each keeps its most common genes and DNA. The V and J calls here are based on TCRdb, not the publication. The sample contains under 600,000 distinct CDR3 sequences, roughly a fifth of them found a single time. The ten top clones hold roughly a sixth of the sample.

The sample in question was PBMCs, obtained roughly 20 days after the first yellow fever vaccination. This TCR derives from a man younger than 35 who received the YFV17D yellow fever vaccine.

The CDR3 protein sequence reads: CASSHPAGASGGRMAKNIQYF. At the DNA level, the sequence is TGTGCCAGCAGCCATCCTGCCGGGGCTAGCGGGGGTCGGATGGCCAAAAACATTCAGTACTTC. This chain is built from TRBV3-1 and TRBJ2-4; TRBD2 fits 10 bases in the junction. The CDR3 holds 21 amino acids from the cysteine to the phenylalanine. Only CDR3 DNA remains: 63 bases, in frame from the first base. V is pruned by 3 bases and J by 1 base, leaving 18 bases of the junction without a gene match. CDR1 LGHDT and CDR2 YNNKEL were looked up in the germline V gene (reference sequence).